Listed below are T cell receptor beta chains from one sample, sequenced in a study of cytomegalovirus exposure and HLA in healthy donors. TCRdb's table, derived via immunoSEQ multiplex PCR, lists solely in-frame clones and lacks some. In the table there are under 130,000 clones, approximately 66% of which are singletons. Sequenced material: PBMCs. The receptors were gathered from a woman aged 45 to 65 in good health and CMV-seronegative. Each CDR3 is given with its conserved first and last residue. D genes are given only for firm matches. Size is omitted from some rows. Given values are once, few, many or a class for expanded clones.

D gene: TRBD1
clone size: NA
J gene: TRBJ2-3
V gene: TRBV4-1
CDR3 DNA: TGCGCCAGCAGCCGAACGGACAGGGGAAGGACAGATACGCAGTATTTT
CDR3 protein: CASSRTDRGRTDTQYF

D gene: NA
clone size: NA
J gene: TRBJ1-5
V gene: TRBV14
CDR3 DNA: TGTGCCAGCAGCCAAGTCGGTCAGCCCCAGCATTTT
CDR3 protein: CASSQVGQPQHF

D gene: TRBD1
clone size: NA
J gene: TRBJ1-5
V gene: TRBV7-2
CDR3 DNA: TGTGCCAGCAGCCCCCCAGGGGGAACGAGCAATCAGCCCCAGCATTTT
CDR3 protein: CASSPPGGTSNQPQHF

D gene: NA
clone size: NA
J gene: TRBJ2-7
V gene: TRBV27
CDR3 DNA: TGTGCCAGCAGTCCTACCCCACCGAGAGCCTACGAGCAGTACTTC
CDR3 protein: CASSPTPPRAYEQYF

D gene: TRBD1
clone size: once
J gene: TRBJ2-5
V gene: TRBV27
CDR3 DNA: TGTGCCAGCAGTACGGACAGGGGGCACGAGACCCAGTACTTC
CDR3 protein: CASSTDRGHETQYF

D gene: TRBD1
clone size: NA
J gene: TRBJ1-2
V gene: TRBV7-3
CDR3 DNA: TGTGCCAGCAGCTCTAGACAGGGGCTTGGCTACACCTTC
CDR3 protein: CASSSRQGLGYTF

D gene: NA
clone size: NA
J gene: TRBJ2-1
V gene: TRBV28
CDR3 DNA: TGTGCCAGCAGTTTAGGGGCTGGGGGGAGGTTGGGGAATGAGCAGTTCTTC
CDR3 protein: CASSLGAGGRLGNEQFF

D gene: TRBD2
clone size: NA
J gene: TRBJ2-7
V gene: TRBV5-4
CDR3 DNA: TGTGCCACCTCGACCGGGACTAACTACGAGCAGTACTTC
CDR3 protein: CATSTGTNYEQYF

D gene: TRBD1
clone size: few
J gene: TRBJ2-7
V gene: TRBV27
CDR3 DNA: TGTGCCAGCAAAAAACAGGGACAGAACACCTACGAGCAGTACTTC
CDR3 protein: CASKKQGQNTYEQYF

D gene: TRBD1
clone size: once
J gene: TRBJ1-2
V gene: TRBV5-4
CDR3 DNA: TGTGCCAGCACCCTGGGGGGGACAGGGGGCTATGGCTACACCTTC
CDR3 protein: CASTLGGTGGYGYTF

D gene: NA
clone size: NA
J gene: TRBJ1-2
V gene: TRBV5-1
CDR3 DNA: TGCGCCAGCAGGCAACAGGATAACTATGGCTACACCTTC
CDR3 protein: CASRQQDNYGYTF

D gene: TRBD2
clone size: NA
J gene: TRBJ2-7
V gene: TRBV5-8
CDR3 DNA: TGTGCCAGCAGCTTGGCCGCCGCGGGGGCCTACGAGCAGTACTTC
CDR3 protein: CASSLAAAGAYEQYF

D gene: NA
clone size: NA
J gene: TRBJ2-1
V gene: TRBV29-1
CDR3 DNA: TGCAGCACAACAGTCGGGGAGGATGAGCAGTTCTTC
CDR3 protein: CSTTVGEDEQFF

D gene: TRBD2
clone size: few
J gene: TRBJ2-7
V gene: TRBV13
CDR3 DNA: TGTGCCAGCAGCTCTAGACCTAGCGGGGGGAACGAGCAGTACTTC
CDR3 protein: CASSSRPSGGNEQYF

D gene: TRBD1
clone size: NA
J gene: TRBJ2-1
V gene: TRBV18
CDR3 DNA: TGTGCCAGCTCACCACAGGGACAGAACTACAATGAGCAGTTCTTC
CDR3 protein: CASSPQGQNYNEQFF

D gene: TRBD2
clone size: NA
J gene: TRBJ2-7
V gene: TRBV28
CDR3 DNA: TGTGCCAGCAGTTCCCCCGGGACTAGCATGGACGAGCAGTACTTC
CDR3 protein: CASSSPGTSMDEQYF

D gene: NA
clone size: NA
J gene: TRBJ2-7
V gene: TRBV6-1
CDR3 DNA: TGTGCCAGCAGTGAATTGTCCTACGAGCAGTACTTC
CDR3 protein: CASSELSYEQYF

D gene: NA
clone size: NA
J gene: TRBJ2-2
V gene: TRBV6-6
CDR3 DNA: TGTACCAGCAGCTCCAGGGTTTCGTACGCCGGGGAGCTGTTTTTT
CDR3 protein: CTSSSRVSYAGELFF

D gene: TRBD2
clone size: NA
J gene: TRBJ2-7
V gene: TRBV7-6
CDR3 DNA: TGTGCCAGCAGCTTGGTCTCGGGGTCCAGCGGGAGCTCCTACGAGCAGTACTTC
CDR3 protein: CASSLVSGSSGSSYEQYF

D gene: TRBD2
clone size: few
J gene: TRBJ2-5
V gene: TRBV5-4
CDR3 DNA: TGTGCCAGCAGCCGGGGAGCTAGCGGGAGTTGGGAGACCCAGTACTTC
CDR3 protein: CASSRGASGSWETQYF

D gene: TRBD1
clone size: few
J gene: TRBJ1-1
V gene: TRBV2
CDR3 DNA: TGTGCCAGAACAGGGGAAGGGAACACTGAAGCTTTCTTT
CDR3 protein: CARTGEGNTEAFF

D gene: NA
clone size: NA
J gene: TRBJ1-5
V gene: TRBV4-3
CDR3 DNA: TGCGCCAGCAGCCAAGATGAAAGGGGTGATCAGCCCCAGCATTTT
CDR3 protein: CASSQDERGDQPQHF

D gene: TRBD1
clone size: NA
J gene: TRBJ1-1
V gene: TRBV7-8
CDR3 DNA: TGTGCCAGCAGCCGATTGGACAGGCCATTGAACACTGAAGCTTTCTTT
CDR3 protein: CASSRLDRPLNTEAFF

D gene: NA
clone size: few
J gene: TRBJ2-2
V gene: TRBV9
CDR3 DNA: TGTGCCAGCAGCGTAGGCGGGACCCTTCCTACCGGGGAGCTGTTTTTT
CDR3 protein: CASSVGGTLPTGELFF